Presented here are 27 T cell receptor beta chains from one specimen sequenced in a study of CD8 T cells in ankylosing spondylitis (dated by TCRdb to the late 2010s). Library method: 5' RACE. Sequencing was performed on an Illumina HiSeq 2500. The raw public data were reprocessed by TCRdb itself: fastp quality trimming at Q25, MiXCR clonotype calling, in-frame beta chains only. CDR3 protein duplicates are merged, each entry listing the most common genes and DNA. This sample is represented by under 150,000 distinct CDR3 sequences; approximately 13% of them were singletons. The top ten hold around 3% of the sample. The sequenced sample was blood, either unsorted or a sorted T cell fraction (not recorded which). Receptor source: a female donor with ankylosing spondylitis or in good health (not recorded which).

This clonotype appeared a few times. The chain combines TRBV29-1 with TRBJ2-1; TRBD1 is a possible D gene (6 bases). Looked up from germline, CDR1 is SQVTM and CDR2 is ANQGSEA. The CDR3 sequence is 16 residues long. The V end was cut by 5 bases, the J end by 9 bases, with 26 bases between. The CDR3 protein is CSVSGTGTNGRREQFF. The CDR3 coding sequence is TGCAGCGTTTCCGGGACGGGGACAAATGGGCGCCGTGAGCAGTTCTTC.

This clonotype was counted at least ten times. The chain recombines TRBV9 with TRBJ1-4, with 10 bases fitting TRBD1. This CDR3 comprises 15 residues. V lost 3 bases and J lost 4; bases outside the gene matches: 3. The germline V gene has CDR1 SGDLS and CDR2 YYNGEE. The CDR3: CASSGGQGDNEKLFF. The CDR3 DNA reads TGTGCCAGCAGCGGTGGACAGGGGGATAATGAAAAACTGTTTTTT.

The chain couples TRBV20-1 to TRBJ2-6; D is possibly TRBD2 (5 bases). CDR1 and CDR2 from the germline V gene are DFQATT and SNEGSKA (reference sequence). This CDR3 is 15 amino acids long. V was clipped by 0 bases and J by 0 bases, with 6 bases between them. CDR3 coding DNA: TGCAGTGCTAGAGAGGGGAGCTCTGGGGCCAACGTCCTGACTTTC. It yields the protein CSAREGSSGANVLTF.

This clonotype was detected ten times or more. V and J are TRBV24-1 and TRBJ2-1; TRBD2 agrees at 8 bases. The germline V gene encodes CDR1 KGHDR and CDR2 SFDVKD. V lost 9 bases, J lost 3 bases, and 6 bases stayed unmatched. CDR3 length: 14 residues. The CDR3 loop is CATSRGGDYNEQFF. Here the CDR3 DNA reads TGTGCCACCTCCCGGGGGGGGGACTACAATGAGCAGTTCTTC.

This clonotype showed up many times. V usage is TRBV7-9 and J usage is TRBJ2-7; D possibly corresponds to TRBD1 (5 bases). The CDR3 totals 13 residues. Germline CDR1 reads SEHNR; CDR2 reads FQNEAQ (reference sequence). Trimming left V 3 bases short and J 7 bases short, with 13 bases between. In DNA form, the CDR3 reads TGTGCCAGCAGCTTTTCGGCCAGGGCGGAGCAGTACTTC. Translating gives CASSFSARAEQYF.

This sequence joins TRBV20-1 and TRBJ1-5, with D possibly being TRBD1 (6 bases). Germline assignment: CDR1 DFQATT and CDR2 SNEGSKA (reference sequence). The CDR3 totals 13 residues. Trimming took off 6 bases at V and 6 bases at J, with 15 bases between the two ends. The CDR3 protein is CSALTGFSQPQHF. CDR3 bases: TGCAGTGCCCTTACAGGGTTTAGTCAGCCCCAGCATTTT.

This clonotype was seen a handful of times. The CDR3 nucleotides are TGTGCCATCAGTGAGGAATTTTCGGCTAGCGTGTTATACACAGATACGCAGTATTTT. It specifies CAISEEFSASVLYTDTQYF. The rearrangement links TRBV10-3 to TRBJ2-3; D might be TRBD2 (6 bases). Germline CDR1 ENHRY, CDR2 SYGVKD. This CDR3 has 19 amino acids. V lost 2 bases and J lost 2, with 23 bases in between.

The CDR3 bases are TGTGCCAGCAGCTTAGGTGTCAGCTCTGGAAACACCATATATTTT. This sequence encodes CASSLGVSSGNTIYF. The V gene is TRBV7-9, the J gene TRBJ1-3; D is undetermined. There are 15 residues in the CDR3. Germline values: CDR1 SEHNR, CDR2 FQNEAQ (reference sequence). Trimming left V 1 base short and J 0 bases short, with 7 bases between.

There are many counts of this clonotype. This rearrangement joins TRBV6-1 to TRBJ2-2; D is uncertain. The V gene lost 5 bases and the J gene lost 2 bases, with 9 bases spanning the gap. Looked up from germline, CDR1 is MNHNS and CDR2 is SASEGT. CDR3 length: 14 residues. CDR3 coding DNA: TGTGCCAGCAGTCCTGATGTTAACACCGGGGAGCTGTTTTTT. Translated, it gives CASSPDVNTGELFF.

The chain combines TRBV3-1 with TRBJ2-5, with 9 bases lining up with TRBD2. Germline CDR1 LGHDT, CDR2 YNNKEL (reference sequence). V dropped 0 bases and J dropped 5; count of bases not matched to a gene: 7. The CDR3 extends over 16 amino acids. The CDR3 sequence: CASSQEAAGGRETQYF. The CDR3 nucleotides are TGTGCCAGCAGCCAAGAGGCGGCGGGAGGGAGGGAGACCCAGTACTTC.

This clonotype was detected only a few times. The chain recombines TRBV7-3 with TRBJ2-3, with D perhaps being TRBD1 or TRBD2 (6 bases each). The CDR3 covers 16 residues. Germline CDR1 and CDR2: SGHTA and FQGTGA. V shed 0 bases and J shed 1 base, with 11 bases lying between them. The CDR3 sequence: CASSLTGASGTDTQYF. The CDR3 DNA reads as TGTGCCAGCAGCTTAACGGGGGCTAGCGGCACAGATACGCAGTATTTT.

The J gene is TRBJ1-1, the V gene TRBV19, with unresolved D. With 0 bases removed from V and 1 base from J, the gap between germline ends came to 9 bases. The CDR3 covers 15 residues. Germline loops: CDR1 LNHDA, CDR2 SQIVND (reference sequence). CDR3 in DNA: TGTGCCAGTAGTATAGATCGGCTGGGGAACACTGAAGCTTTCTTT. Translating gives CASSIDRLGNTEAFF.

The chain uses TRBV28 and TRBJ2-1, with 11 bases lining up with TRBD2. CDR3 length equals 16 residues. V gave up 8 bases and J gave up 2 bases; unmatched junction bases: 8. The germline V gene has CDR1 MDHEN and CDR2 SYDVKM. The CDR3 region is CASLAGGSTAYNEQFF. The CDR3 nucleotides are TGTGCCAGCCTAGCGGGGGGATCAACAGCCTACAATGAGCAGTTCTTC.

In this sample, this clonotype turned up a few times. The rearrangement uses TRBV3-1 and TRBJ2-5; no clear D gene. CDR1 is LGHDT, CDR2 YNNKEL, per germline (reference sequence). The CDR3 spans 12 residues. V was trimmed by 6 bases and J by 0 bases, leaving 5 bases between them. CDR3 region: CASRMNQETQYF. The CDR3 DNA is TGTGCCAGCAGGATGAACCAAGAGACCCAGTACTTC.

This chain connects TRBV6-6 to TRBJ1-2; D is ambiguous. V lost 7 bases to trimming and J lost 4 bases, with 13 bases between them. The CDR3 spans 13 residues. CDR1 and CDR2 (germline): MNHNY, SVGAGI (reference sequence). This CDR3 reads CASNPGEGYGYTF. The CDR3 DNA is TGTGCCAGCAACCCCGGGGAAGGCTATGGCTACACCTTC.

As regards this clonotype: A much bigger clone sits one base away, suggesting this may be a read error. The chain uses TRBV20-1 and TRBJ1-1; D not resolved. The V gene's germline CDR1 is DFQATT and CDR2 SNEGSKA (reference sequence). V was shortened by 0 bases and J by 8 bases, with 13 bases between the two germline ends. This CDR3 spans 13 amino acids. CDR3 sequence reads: CSARDPTEPEAFF. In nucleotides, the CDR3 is TGCAGTGCTAGAGATCCAACGGAGCCCGAAGCTTTCTTT.

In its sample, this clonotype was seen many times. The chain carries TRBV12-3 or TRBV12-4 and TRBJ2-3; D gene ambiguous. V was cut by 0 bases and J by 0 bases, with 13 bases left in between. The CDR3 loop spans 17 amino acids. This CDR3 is CASSLAHGDLSTDTQYF. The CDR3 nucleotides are TGTGCCAGCAGTTTAGCGCATGGGGATCTCAGCACAGATACGCAGTATTTT.

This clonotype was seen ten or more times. The CDR3 DNA reads TGTGCCAGCAGTACCGGGAGGACTGAAGCTTTCTTT. Its protein is CASSTGRTEAFF. The chain combines TRBV27 with TRBJ1-1, with D uncertain. Between the trimmed V and J ends, which lost 5 bases and 5 bases, there was a span of 9 bases. CDR1 MNHEY and CDR2 SMNVEV come from the germline V gene (reference sequence). The CDR3 contains 12 residues.

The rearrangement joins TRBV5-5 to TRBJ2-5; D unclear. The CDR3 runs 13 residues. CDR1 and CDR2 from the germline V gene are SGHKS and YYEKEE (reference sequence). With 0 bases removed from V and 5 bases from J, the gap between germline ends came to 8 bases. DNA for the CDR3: TGTGCCAGCAGCTTGGAAGGGTCGGAGACCCAGTACTTC. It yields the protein CASSLEGSETQYF.

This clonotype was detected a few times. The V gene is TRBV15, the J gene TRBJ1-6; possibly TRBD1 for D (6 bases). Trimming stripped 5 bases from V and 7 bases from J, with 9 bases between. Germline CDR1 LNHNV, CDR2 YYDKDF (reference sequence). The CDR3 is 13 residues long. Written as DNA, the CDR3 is TGTGCCACCAGCGGGACACCAAATTCACCCCTCCACTTT. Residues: CATSGTPNSPLHF.

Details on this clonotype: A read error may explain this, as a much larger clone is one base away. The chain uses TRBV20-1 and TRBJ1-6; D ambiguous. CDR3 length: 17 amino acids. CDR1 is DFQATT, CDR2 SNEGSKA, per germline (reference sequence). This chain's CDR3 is CSAQPLIGSSYNSSLHF. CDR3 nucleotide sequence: TGCAGTGCCCAACCCTTGATCGGGAGCTCCTATAATTCATCCCTCCACTTT.

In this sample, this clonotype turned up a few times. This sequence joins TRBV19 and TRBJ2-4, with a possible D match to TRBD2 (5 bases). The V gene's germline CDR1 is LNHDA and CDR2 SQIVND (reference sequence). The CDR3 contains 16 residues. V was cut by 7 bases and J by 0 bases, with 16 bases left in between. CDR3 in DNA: TGTGCCAGTACCCGAGGGTCGGTACTAGCCAAAAACATTCAGTACTTC. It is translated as CASTRGSVLAKNIQYF.

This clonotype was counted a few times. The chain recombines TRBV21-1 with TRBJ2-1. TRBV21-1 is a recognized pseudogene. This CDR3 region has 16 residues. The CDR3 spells CASRTAEWDPYNEQFF. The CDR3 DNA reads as TGTGCCAGCAGAACGGCCGAGTGGGATCCCTACAATGAGCAGTTCTTC.

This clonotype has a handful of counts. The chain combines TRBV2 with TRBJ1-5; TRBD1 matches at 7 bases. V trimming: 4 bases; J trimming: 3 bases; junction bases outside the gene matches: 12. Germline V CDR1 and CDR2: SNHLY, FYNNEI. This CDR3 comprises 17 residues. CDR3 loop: CASSASAGTAINQPQHF. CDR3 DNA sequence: TGTGCCAGCAGTGCCTCCGCGGGGACAGCCATCAATCAGCCCCAGCATTTT.

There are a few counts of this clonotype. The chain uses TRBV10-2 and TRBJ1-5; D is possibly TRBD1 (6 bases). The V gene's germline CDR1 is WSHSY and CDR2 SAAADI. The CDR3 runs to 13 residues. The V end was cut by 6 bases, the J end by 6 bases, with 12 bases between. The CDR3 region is CASRTGPGQPQHF. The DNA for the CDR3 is TGCGCCAGCAGAACAGGGCCGGGTCAGCCCCAGCATTTT.

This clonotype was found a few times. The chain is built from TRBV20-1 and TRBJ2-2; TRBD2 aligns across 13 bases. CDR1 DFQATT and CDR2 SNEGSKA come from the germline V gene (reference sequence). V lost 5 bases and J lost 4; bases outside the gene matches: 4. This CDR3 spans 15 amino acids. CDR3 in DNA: TGCAGTGCTCGAAGGACTAGCGGGAGCACCGGGGAGCTGTTTTTT. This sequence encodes CSARRTSGSTGELFF.

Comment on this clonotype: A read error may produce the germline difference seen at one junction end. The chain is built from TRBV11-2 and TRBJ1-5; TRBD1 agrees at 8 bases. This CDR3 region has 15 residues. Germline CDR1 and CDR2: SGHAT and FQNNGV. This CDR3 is CASSLGQGYHQPQQF. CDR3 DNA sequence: TGTGCCAGCAGCTTAGGACAGGGGTATCATCAGCCCCAGCAATTT.